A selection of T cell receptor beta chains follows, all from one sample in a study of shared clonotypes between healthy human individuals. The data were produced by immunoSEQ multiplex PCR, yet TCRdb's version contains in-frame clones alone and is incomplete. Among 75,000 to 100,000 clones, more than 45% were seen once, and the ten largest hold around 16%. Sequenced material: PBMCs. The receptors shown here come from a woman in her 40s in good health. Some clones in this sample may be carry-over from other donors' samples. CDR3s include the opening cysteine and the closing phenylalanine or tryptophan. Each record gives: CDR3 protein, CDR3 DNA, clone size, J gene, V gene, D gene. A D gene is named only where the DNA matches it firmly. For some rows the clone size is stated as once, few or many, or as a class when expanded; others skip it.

cdr3_aa: CASNNLNTEAFF
cdr3_nt: TGTGCCAGCAATAACTTGAACACTGAAGCTTTCTTT
clone_size: -
j_call: TRBJ1-1
v_call: TRBV11-2
d_call: -

cdr3_aa: CASSLAPPQTSYGYTF
cdr3_nt: TGTGCCAGCAGCTTAGCGCCCCCACAGACGAGCTATGGCTACACCTTC
clone_size: once
j_call: TRBJ1-2
v_call: TRBV7-2
d_call: -

cdr3_aa: CAPGFSGNTIYF
cdr3_nt: TGTGCCCCGGGGTTCTCTGGAAACACCATATATTTT
clone_size: -
j_call: TRBJ1-3
v_call: TRBV30
d_call: -

cdr3_aa: CASSEGGGADTQYF
cdr3_nt: TGTGCCAGCAGTGAAGGTGGTGGGGCAGATACGCAGTATTTT
clone_size: few
j_call: TRBJ2-3
v_call: TRBV6-1
d_call: -

cdr3_aa: CASSVGLDSYNEQFF
cdr3_nt: TGTGCCAGCAGCGTAGGACTAGACTCCTACAATGAGCAGTTCTTC
clone_size: -
j_call: TRBJ2-1
v_call: TRBV9
d_call: -

cdr3_aa: CASSLAGKSSYEQYF
cdr3_nt: TGTGCCAGCAGTTTAGCGGGAAAGAGCTCCTACGAGCAGTACTTC
clone_size: -
j_call: TRBJ2-7
v_call: TRBV28
d_call: -

cdr3_aa: CASSSPPQGQGTYEQYF
cdr3_nt: TGTGCCAGCAGCTCCCCACCCCAGGGCCAAGGGACCTACGAGCAGTACTTC
clone_size: -
j_call: TRBJ2-7
v_call: TRBV7-9
d_call: -

cdr3_aa: CASREGTGADEQFF
cdr3_nt: TGTGCCAGCAGAGAGGGGACAGGGGCTGATGAGCAGTTCTTC
clone_size: -
j_call: TRBJ2-1
v_call: TRBV2
d_call: TRBD1

cdr3_aa: CASSLYEQYF
cdr3_nt: TGTGCCAGCAGTCTCTACGAGCAGTACTTC
clone_size: -
j_call: TRBJ2-7
v_call: TRBV27
d_call: -

cdr3_aa: CASVGQGSYNEQFF
cdr3_nt: TGTGCCAGCGTTGGACAGGGTTCCTACAATGAGCAGTTCTTC
clone_size: few
j_call: TRBJ2-1
v_call: TRBV28
d_call: TRBD1

cdr3_aa: CASNPDGTGAPEQYF
cdr3_nt: TGTGCCAGCAACCCCGACGGGACAGGGGCTCCCGAGCAGTACTTC
clone_size: once
j_call: TRBJ2-7
v_call: TRBV2
d_call: TRBD1

cdr3_aa: CASSPLNPSSMGFF
cdr3_nt: TGTGCCAGCAGCCCTCTTAACCCATCCTCTATGGGGTTCTTC
clone_size: -
j_call: TRBJ2-1
v_call: TRBV7-8
d_call: -

cdr3_aa: CASSLGSAAGGQETQYF
cdr3_nt: TGTGCCAGCAGTTTAGGTTCAGCCGCGGGGGGCCAAGAGACCCAGTACTTC
clone_size: -
j_call: TRBJ2-5
v_call: TRBV28
d_call: TRBD2

cdr3_aa: CASGQDRLGADTQYF
cdr3_nt: TGTGCCAGCGGCCAAGATAGGCTGGGTGCAGATACGCAGTATTTT
clone_size: -
j_call: TRBJ2-3
v_call: TRBV4-2
d_call: -

cdr3_aa: CASSLGTGNTIYF
cdr3_nt: TGTGCCAGCAGCTTAGGGACTGGAAACACCATATATTTT
clone_size: -
j_call: TRBJ1-3
v_call: TRBV7-9
d_call: -

cdr3_aa: CAWSVRGQGNQPQHF
cdr3_nt: TGTGCCTGGAGTGTTCGGGGACAGGGCAATCAGCCCCAGCATTTT
clone_size: few
j_call: TRBJ1-5
v_call: TRBV30
d_call: TRBD1

cdr3_aa: CASRGDRGSGNTIYF
cdr3_nt: TGTGCCAGCAGAGGGGACAGGGGGTCTGGAAACACCATATATTTT
clone_size: many
j_call: TRBJ1-3
v_call: TRBV7-9
d_call: TRBD1

cdr3_aa: CAWRGQGLNEQYF
cdr3_nt: TGTGCCTGGAGGGGACAGGGGTTGAACGAGCAGTACTTC
clone_size: many
j_call: TRBJ2-7
v_call: TRBV30
d_call: TRBD1

cdr3_aa: CASSFDTEVFF
cdr3_nt: TGTGCCAGCAGTTTTGACACGGAAGTGTTTTTT
clone_size: -
j_call: TRBJ1-4
v_call: TRBV28
d_call: -

cdr3_aa: CASSPFGTDTQYF
cdr3_nt: TGTGCCAGCAGTCCCTTTGGGACAGATACGCAGTATTTT
clone_size: many
j_call: TRBJ2-3
v_call: TRBV27
d_call: -

cdr3_aa: CASSLQGDPYEQYF
cdr3_nt: TGTGCCAGCAGCCTACAGGGGGATCCCTACGAGCAGTACTTC
clone_size: -
j_call: TRBJ2-7
v_call: TRBV28
d_call: TRBD1

cdr3_aa: CASSSPSVGADEQYF
cdr3_nt: TGTGCCAGCAGCTCTCCATCGGTGGGGGCAGACGAGCAGTACTTC
clone_size: -
j_call: TRBJ2-7
v_call: TRBV7-2
d_call: -

cdr3_aa: CASSHNVETAYEQYF
cdr3_nt: TGTGCCAGCAGCCACAACGTTGAGACAGCCTACGAGCAGTACTTC
clone_size: many
j_call: TRBJ2-7
v_call: TRBV5-4
d_call: -

cdr3_aa: CANSPSRWGTRANEQFF
cdr3_nt: TGTGCCAACAGCCCATCCCGGTGGGGCACTCGAGCCAATGAGCAGTTCTTC
clone_size: -
j_call: TRBJ2-1
v_call: TRBV14
d_call: -

cdr3_aa: CATSRALSTGGNEQFF
cdr3_nt: TGTGCCACCAGCAGAGCCCTATCGACAGGGGGCAATGAGCAGTTCTTC
clone_size: many
j_call: TRBJ2-1
v_call: TRBV15
d_call: TRBD1

cdr3_aa: CASSFVTYQETQYF
cdr3_nt: TGTGCCAGCAGTTTCGTAACGTACCAAGAGACCCAGTACTTC
clone_size: -
j_call: TRBJ2-5
v_call: TRBV6-6
d_call: -

cdr3_aa: CATHSSGNTIYF
cdr3_nt: TGTGCCACCCACAGCTCTGGAAACACCATATATTTT
clone_size: -
j_call: TRBJ1-3
v_call: TRBV6-5
d_call: -

cdr3_aa: CASSVEVAGEGYGYTF
cdr3_nt: TGTGCCAGCAGCGTAGAGGTCGCAGGGGAGGGCTATGGCTACACCTTC
clone_size: many
j_call: TRBJ1-2
v_call: TRBV9
d_call: -

cdr3_aa: CASSQDRTGPQHF
cdr3_nt: TGTGCCAGCAGCCAAGATAGGACAGGGCCCCAGCATTTT
clone_size: -
j_call: TRBJ1-5
v_call: TRBV4-2
d_call: TRBD1

cdr3_aa: CASSPRTGDGYTF
cdr3_nt: TGTGCCAGCAGCCCCCGGACAGGGGATGGCTACACCTTC
clone_size: -
j_call: TRBJ1-2
v_call: TRBV14
d_call: TRBD1

cdr3_aa: CASSLKRGTPTYEQYF
cdr3_nt: TGTGCCAGCAGTTTGAAGAGGGGGACACCAACCTACGAGCAGTACTTC
clone_size: many
j_call: TRBJ2-7
v_call: TRBV28
d_call: -

cdr3_aa: CASTLGRVGDEQYF
cdr3_nt: TGCGCCAGCACTCTGGGCCGGGTAGGAGACGAGCAGTACTTC
clone_size: -
j_call: TRBJ2-7
v_call: TRBV5-1
d_call: -

cdr3_aa: CASSWTVNTEAFF
cdr3_nt: TGTGCCAGCAGCTGGACGGTGAACACTGAAGCTTTCTTT
clone_size: -
j_call: TRBJ1-1
v_call: TRBV2
d_call: -

cdr3_aa: CSVEARGSDTQYF
cdr3_nt: TGCAGCGTCGAAGCCAGGGGGTCGGATACGCAGTATTTT
clone_size: many
j_call: TRBJ2-3
v_call: TRBV29-1
d_call: TRBD1

cdr3_aa: CASLKSRDSYEQYF
cdr3_nt: TGTGCCAGCCTAAAGAGCAGGGACTCCTACGAGCAGTACTTC
clone_size: few
j_call: TRBJ2-7
v_call: TRBV27
d_call: -

cdr3_aa: CASSPKGGYEQYF
cdr3_nt: TGTGCCAGCAGCCCGAAAGGCGGTTACGAGCAGTACTTC
clone_size: -
j_call: TRBJ2-7
v_call: TRBV7-3
d_call: -

cdr3_aa: CASSWGTGSYEQYF
cdr3_nt: TGTGCCAGCAGCTGGGGGACAGGGTCCTACGAGCAGTACTTC
clone_size: few
j_call: TRBJ2-7
v_call: TRBV5-5
d_call: TRBD1

cdr3_aa: CASSQRDTSVLNGEQYF
cdr3_nt: TGTGCCAGCAGCCAAAGGGATACATCGGTTCTGAACGGGGAGCAGTACTTC
clone_size: -
j_call: TRBJ2-7
v_call: TRBV14
d_call: -

cdr3_aa: CASNKQGGTNEKLFF
cdr3_nt: TGTGCCAGCAACAAACAGGGAGGCACTAATGAAAAACTGTTTTTT
clone_size: -
j_call: TRBJ1-4
v_call: TRBV6-1
d_call: -

cdr3_aa: CSARSGSEQYF
cdr3_nt: TGCAGTGCTAGAAGCGGAAGTGAGCAGTACTTC
clone_size: many
j_call: TRBJ2-7
v_call: TRBV20-1
d_call: -

cdr3_aa: CASSVPGYENEKLFF
cdr3_nt: TGTGCCAGCAGTGTCCCTGGATACGAGAATGAAAAACTGTTTTTT
clone_size: many
j_call: TRBJ1-4
v_call: TRBV25-1
d_call: -

cdr3_aa: CASSFRGGGHYEQYF
cdr3_nt: TGTGCCAGCAGCTTCAGGGGGGGCGGACACTACGAGCAGTACTTC
clone_size: -
j_call: TRBJ2-7
v_call: TRBV7-2
d_call: -

cdr3_aa: CSVAPHGERDTEAFF
cdr3_nt: TGCAGCGTTGCCCCGCATGGGGAGCGGGACACTGAAGCTTTCTTT
clone_size: few
j_call: TRBJ1-1
v_call: TRBV29-1
d_call: -

cdr3_aa: CASSSRLAGGSGANVLTF
cdr3_nt: TGTGCCAGCAGTTCCCGACTAGCGGGAGGCTCTGGGGCCAACGTCCTGACTTTC
clone_size: -
j_call: TRBJ2-6
v_call: TRBV10-3
d_call: TRBD2

cdr3_aa: CASSIRTGALNQPQHF
cdr3_nt: TGTGCCAGTAGTATCCGGACAGGCGCCCTCAATCAGCCCCAGCATTTT
clone_size: once
j_call: TRBJ1-5
v_call: TRBV19
d_call: TRBD1

cdr3_aa: CASSPSSNQPQHF
cdr3_nt: TGTGCCAGCTCCCCCTCCAGCAATCAGCCCCAGCATTTT
clone_size: -
j_call: TRBJ1-5
v_call: TRBV18
d_call: -

cdr3_aa: CASSRNEGQPQHF
cdr3_nt: TGTGCCAGCAGCCGCAACGAGGGCCAGCCCCAGCATTTT
clone_size: many
j_call: TRBJ1-5
v_call: TRBV4-2
d_call: -

cdr3_aa: CSSLQGGWTEAFF
cdr3_nt: TGCAGCTCACTACAGGGAGGATGGACTGAAGCTTTCTTT
clone_size: many
j_call: TRBJ1-1
v_call: TRBV29-1
d_call: -

cdr3_aa: CASSQEPPVSREGNEQFF
cdr3_nt: TGTGCCAGCAGCCAAGAACCCCCAGTATCTCGGGAGGGGAATGAGCAGTTCTTC
clone_size: -
j_call: TRBJ2-1
v_call: TRBV14
d_call: TRBD2

cdr3_aa: CASSFPSGAEKLFF
cdr3_nt: TGTGCCAGCAGCTTCCCATCGGGGGCGGAAAAACTGTTTTTT
clone_size: -
j_call: TRBJ1-4
v_call: TRBV7-3
d_call: -

cdr3_aa: CASSVREDSSYNEQFF
cdr3_nt: TGTGCCAGCAGTGTTCGAGAGGACAGCTCCTACAATGAGCAGTTCTTC
clone_size: -
j_call: TRBJ2-1
v_call: TRBV6-6
d_call: -

cdr3_aa: CSVAGLSYEQYF
cdr3_nt: TGCAGCGTCGCCGGATTATCCTACGAGCAGTACTTC
clone_size: -
j_call: TRBJ2-7
v_call: TRBV29-1
d_call: -